This passage covers 29 T cell receptor beta chains from one sample sequenced in a study of blood T cells in healthy people across ages. Through a sample-barcoded 5' primer and a J-beta primer mix, a second PCR was run for 7 to 11 cycles. Each CDR3 protein gets one entry after TCRdb re-called the 5' RACE reads with MiXCR. The sample holds 780,000 or so distinct CDR3 sequences; about 55% are singletons and the top ten take roughly 37%. Sequenced: blood. The receptor source for this set is an elderly man in good health.

The sample holds many counts of this clonotype. CDR3 in DNA: TGTGCCAGCAGCTCGTTAGCGGGAGGGCCATACGAGCAGTACTTC. It yields the protein CASSSLAGGPYEQYF. This chain connects TRBV7-9 to TRBJ2-7; 11 bases are shared with TRBD2. Germline-derived CDR1 and CDR2 are SEHNR and FQNEAQ (reference sequence). The V segment lost 4 bases and the J segment 4 bases; nucleotides outside the gene matches: 6. The CDR3 sequence is 15 residues long. The whole variable domain, remainder taken from reference TRBV7-9 and TRBJ2-7, is DTGVSQNPRHKITKRGQNVTFRCDPISEHNRLYWYRQTLGQGPEFLTYFQNEAQLEKSRLLSDRFSAERPKGSFSTLEIQRTEQGDSAMYLCASSSLAGGPYEQYFGPGTRLTVT.

The chain employs TRBV7-9 and TRBJ2-1; TRBD2 agrees at 8 bases. Germline CDR1 SEHNR, CDR2 FQNEAQ (reference sequence). V shed 0 bases, J shed 7 bases, and the junction held 11 bases outside the gene matches. CDR3 length equals 17 residues. The CDR3 DNA reads TGTGCCAGCAGCTTAGCGCGGGGACTAGGGGGTACGAATGAGCAGTTCTTC. As protein: CASSLARGLGGTNEQFF.

The chain links TRBV27 to TRBJ1-5, with D perhaps matching TRBD1 (6 bases). The V and J ends lost 0 bases and 6 bases respectively, with 24 bases between them. The CDR3 covers 19 residues. Germline CDR1 is MNHEY and CDR2 is SMNVEV (reference sequence). CDR3 protein: CASSLSGPRDTAFGQPQHF. The DNA for the CDR3 is TGTGCCAGCAGTTTATCCGGCCCCCGGGACACTGCCTTCGGTCAGCCCCAGCATTTT.

This clonotype was seen only once. CDR3 nucleotides: TGCAGCGTTATACAGGGAGATGAAAAACTGTTTTTT. Translated, it gives CSVIQGDEKLFF. The chain carries TRBV29-1 and TRBJ1-4; perhaps TRBD1 as D (6 bases). Germline CDR1 reads SQVTM; CDR2 reads ANQGSEA. The CDR3 has 12 residues. The V gene lost 5 bases and the J gene lost 6 bases, with 10 bases spanning the gap.

This sequence joins TRBV13 and TRBJ2-5, with a tentative D call TRBD2 (5 bases). The DNA end lines up better with TRBJ2-7; the J call may be wrong. Germline assignment: CDR1 PRHDT and CDR2 FYEKMQ (reference sequence). The CDR3 has 13 residues. As DNA, the CDR3 is TGTGCCAGCAGCCCACTTAGAGGGTACGAGCAGTACTTC. Amino acids: CASSPLRGYEQYF.

This sequence joins TRBV7-9 and TRBJ2-1; 7 bases fit TRBD2. Germline V gene lookup returns CDR1 SEHNR and CDR2 FQNEAQ (reference sequence). This CDR3 has 16 residues. The junction had 10 bases not matched to a gene; V was cut back by 0 bases and J by 8 bases. The CDR3: CASSLAASGTVYEQFF. The CDR3, as DNA: TGTGCCAGCAGCTTAGCGGCTAGCGGTACAGTTTATGAGCAGTTCTTC.

The chain carries TRBV28 and TRBJ2-7; either TRBD1 or TRBD2 may fit D (5 bases each). V was cut by 6 bases and J by 2 bases, with 17 bases left in between. The germline V gene encodes CDR1 MDHEN and CDR2 SYDVKM. The CDR3 contains 15 residues. CDR3 in amino acids: CASSQTNQGAYEQYF. Written as DNA, the CDR3 is TGTGCCAGCAGCCAGACAAACCAGGGAGCCTACGAGCAGTACTTC.

This chain links TRBV5-1 with TRBJ2-1, with TRBD2 matching over 12 bases. The junction had 19 bases not matched to a gene; V was cut back by 4 bases and J by 8 bases. Germline CDR1 reads SGHRS; CDR2 reads YFSETQ. The CDR3 has 19 amino acids. The CDR3 reads CASSMAGTSGHLRRHEQFF. The CDR3 coding sequence is TGCGCCAGCAGCATGGCCGGGACTAGCGGGCATCTACGCAGGCATGAGCAGTTCTTC.

The chain has TRBV3-1 and TRBJ2-1; TRBD2 matches 7 bases. CDR1 is LGHDT and CDR2 is YNNKEL in the germline V gene (reference sequence). The J segment lost 0 bases and the V segment lost 4 bases, leaving 18 bases of the junction unmatched. This CDR3 has 20 amino acids. Here the CDR3 DNA reads TGTGCCAGCAGCCCTCGGGCGGGGGAGGGGTCTCGGGGCTCCTACAATGAGCAGTTCTTC. Its protein product is CASSPRAGEGSRGSYNEQFF.

The CDR3: CATSPTGTGGTEAFF. CDR3 nucleotides: TGTGCCACCTCTCCAACCGGGACCGGGGGCACTGAAGCTTTCTTT. The J gene is TRBJ1-1, the V gene TRBV6-5, with a possible D match to TRBD1 (5 bases). The ends were cut back, 10 bases at V and 4 bases at J, with 22 bases in the middle. Germline assignment: CDR1 MNHEY and CDR2 SVGAGI. The CDR3 length is 15 residues.

CDR3 sequence: CSARDVRANIQYF. CDR3 nucleotide sequence: TGCAGTGCTAGAGATGTCCGGGCGAACATTCAGTACTTC. The J gene is TRBJ2-7, the V gene TRBV20-1; D is undetermined. The DNA end is a closer match to TRBJ2-4, so the J assignment may be wrong. Germline-derived CDR1 and CDR2 are DFQATT and SNEGSKA (reference sequence). This CDR3 is built from 13 residues.

This clonotype was picked up a small number of times. The CDR3 DNA reads as TGTGCCACCAGTGATGGGACAGACAGATACGCGTATTTT. Translation gives CATSDGTDRYAYF. The chain has TRBV24-1 and TRBJ2-3; TRBD1 matches at 7 bases. Germline V gives CDR1 KGHDR, CDR2 SFDVKD. The J segment lost 14 bases and the V segment lost 3 bases, leaving 10 bases of the junction unmatched. This CDR3 region has 13 residues.

V usage is TRBV7-2 and J usage is TRBJ2-5; 7 bases are shared with TRBD1. Germline V lookup: CDR1 SGHTA, CDR2 FQGNSA. The CDR3 contains 15 residues. With V trimmed by 5 bases and J by 5 bases, 11 bases remained unmatched. The CDR3 here is CASSPRPQGLETQYF. The CDR3, as DNA: TGTGCCAGCAGCCCTAGACCACAGGGGTTGGAGACCCAGTACTTC.

The chain couples TRBV20-1 to TRBJ2-7, with D possibly being TRBD1 or TRBD2 (5 bases each). CDR3 length equals 15 residues. Germline CDR1 is DFQATT and CDR2 is SNEGSKA (reference sequence). V was shortened by 5 bases and J by 6 bases, with 23 bases between the two germline ends. The CDR3 is CSALGPQGATVEQYF. DNA for the CDR3: TGCAGTGCTCTGGGCCCCCAGGGAGCCACCGTCGAGCAGTACTTC.

J is TRBJ2-5 and V is TRBV29-1; 14 bases match TRBD2. CDR3 length equals 14 residues. The junction had 5 bases not matched to a gene; V was cut back by 7 bases and J by 4 bases. Germline values: CDR1 SQVTM, CDR2 ANQGSEA. In DNA form, the CDR3 reads TGCAGCGGCAGACTAGCGGGAGGGGTAGAGACCCAGTACTTC. This translates into CSGRLAGGVETQYF.

The chain combines TRBV6-1 with TRBJ2-5, with D maybe TRBD1 (6 bases). Trimming shortened V by 5 bases and J by 1 base, and 20 bases separated the two germline ends. Germline V gene data show CDR1 as MNHNS and CDR2 as SASEGT. The CDR3 extends over 17 amino acids. This chain's CDR3 is CASSPPLPGQTQETQYF. In DNA form, the CDR3 reads TGTGCCAGCAGTCCCCCACTTCCAGGACAGACCCAAGAGACCCAGTACTTC.

This clonotype was observed a few times. This sequence joins TRBV4-1 and TRBJ1-3; 7 nucleotides line up with TRBD1. Germline assignment: CDR1 MGHRA and CDR2 YSYEKL. CDR3 length: 14 residues. CDR3 in DNA: TGCGCTTGGGACAGTGCGGACTCTGGAAACACCATATATTTT. Protein sequence: CAWDSADSGNTIYF.

This clonotype was counted only a few times. The rearrangement links TRBV10-3 to TRBJ2-5; a weak D match, TRBD2 (5 bases). The germline V gene encodes CDR1 ENHRY and CDR2 SYGVKD. CDR3 length equals 14 residues. V lost 3 bases and J lost 3, with 11 bases in between. This CDR3 reads CAISDAGSKETQYF. Here the CDR3 DNA reads TGTGCCATCAGTGACGCGGGTTCAAAAGAGACCCAGTACTTC.

The genes are TRBV12-3 or TRBV12-4 and TRBJ2-5; the D call may be TRBD1 or TRBD2 (5 bases each). The CDR3 sequence is 14 residues long. Between the trimmed V and J ends, which lost 7 bases and 4 bases, there was a span of 16 bases. As DNA, the CDR3 is TGTGCCAGCAAATTGGGGGTGGGTGGAGAGACCCAGTACTTC. Translating it yields CASKLGVGGETQYF.

The CDR3 reads CASSYWPDRDTADTQYF. CDR3 sequence (DNA): TGTGCCAGCAGTTACTGGCCCGACAGGGACACAGCAGATACGCAGTATTTT. The gene calls are TRBV6-2 or TRBV6-3 and TRBJ2-3; 7 bases line up with TRBD1. The CDR3 extends over 17 amino acids. Unmatched junction bases numbered 11, after V lost 1 base and J lost 4 bases. In germline, CDR1 is MNHEY, CDR2 SVGEGT.

The gene calls are TRBV7-2 and TRBJ2-7; D call uncertain. Gene TRBJ2-4 matches the end of the DNA better, so the J call may be wrong. Germline-derived CDR1 and CDR2 are SGHTA and FQGNSA. This CDR3 contains 15 residues. The CDR3 reads CASSLVAPAKNIQYF. The CDR3 region has the DNA TGTGCCAGCAGCTTAGTTGCGCCGGCCAAAAACATTCAGTACTTC.

CDR3 nucleotide sequence: TGTGCCAGCAGTGAACCGGGGATGAACACTGAAGCTTTCTTT. Its translation: CASSEPGMNTEAFF. The rearrangement links TRBV6-1 to TRBJ1-1; D gene unclear. Germline CDR1 reads MNHNS; CDR2 reads SASEGT. Deletions cut 2 bases from V and 0 bases from J, with 7 bases between. The CDR3 has 14 amino acids.

This clonotype appeared a few times. This chain links TRBV5-1 with TRBJ2-1, with 9 positions matching TRBD2. The trim removed 0 bases at V and 0 bases at J, leaving 4 bases unmatched. CDR1 and CDR2 from the germline V gene are SGHRS and YFSETQ. This CDR3 has 17 residues. CDR3 residues: CASSLDSSGNSYNEQFF. The CDR3 DNA follows: TGCGCCAGCAGCTTGGATTCTAGCGGGAACTCCTACAATGAGCAGTTCTTC.

In nucleotides, the CDR3 is TGCAGCGTTGAACTGGCAGGGGAGACCCAGTACTTC. As protein: CSVELAGETQYF. The chain links TRBV29-1 to TRBJ2-5; D might be TRBD1 (5 bases). Germline V gene data show CDR1 as SQVTM and CDR2 as ANQGSEA. CDR3 length: 12 residues. Trimming pared 2 bases from V and 5 bases from J, leaving 9 bases between.

This chain connects TRBV12-3 or TRBV12-4 to TRBJ2-5; 7 bases match TRBD1. The CDR3 runs 11 residues. After removal of 4 bases from V and 11 bases from J, the junction contained 4 bases not matched to a gene. This chain's CDR3 is CASSSTGKQYF. The CDR3 coding sequence is TGTGCCAGCAGTTCGACAGGGAAGCAGTACTTC.

This chain links TRBV7-6 with TRBJ2-7, with 8 bases matching TRBD2. V shed 5 bases and J 0 bases; nucleotides not matched to a gene: 6. Germline loops: CDR1 SGHVS, CDR2 FNYEAQ. The CDR3 length is 15 residues. The CDR3 DNA is TGTGCCAGCAGCATGTACAGCGGGGGCTCCTACGAGCAGTACTTC. Amino acids: CASSMYSGGSYEQYF. Full variable domain (rest looked up from reference TRBV7-6 and TRBJ2-7): GAGVSQSPRYKVTKRGQDVALRCDPISGHVSLYWYRQALGQGPEFLTYFNYEAQQDKSGLPNDRFSAERPEGSISTLTIQRTEQRDSAMYRCASSMYSGGSYEQYFGPGTRLTVT.

V gene TRBV5-1 combines with J gene TRBJ2-7, with TRBD2 as a possible D gene (5 bases). V was trimmed by 0 bases and J by 7 bases, leaving 14 bases between them. The CDR3 spans 14 residues. CDR1 and CDR2 from the germline V gene are SGHRS and YFSETQ. CDR3 in DNA: TGCGCCAGCAGCTTGGAGGGAGAGGTGGGAGAGCAGTACTTC. Translating it yields CASSLEGEVGEQYF.

This rearrangement joins TRBV27 to TRBJ2-3; D is unclear. This CDR3 is built from 16 residues. Deletions cut 5 bases from V and 2 bases from J, with 17 bases between. The germline CDR1 and CDR2 sequences are MNHEY and SMNVEV (reference sequence). The CDR3 sequence: CASSPPLGYHTDTQYF. Written as DNA, the CDR3 is TGTGCCAGCAGTCCCCCATTGGGCTATCACACAGATACGCAGTATTTT.

The chain has TRBV7-3 and TRBJ2-1; D call uncertain. The J call may be faulty, since TRBJ2-7 better matches the DNA end. CDR3 length: 15 residues. Germline CDR1 reads SGHTA; CDR2 reads FQGTGA. In nucleotides, the CDR3 is TGTGCCAGCAGTCCCCACATAGGCTCCTACAATGAGCAGTACTTC. Its translation: CASSPHIGSYNEQYF.